The clone carrying this T cell receptor (beta chain) was recorded at least ten times. The antigen remains undetermined. This specimen belongs to a study of T cell repertoires in cytomegalovirus infection. Whole-study context: It was recently identified HLA-C-restricted and well-studied HLA-B-restricted CMV epitopes that the study used. Public signatures in TCR beta pointed to CMV infection and matching HLA type.

TCRdb called the reads again in MiXCR, with one record for every CDR3 protein. The table lists around 120,000 distinct CDR3 sequences, roughly 39% of them singletons, with approximately 69% in the top ten. Broader study findings: It was HLA-C-restricted CMV-specific TCR beta clonotypes that dominated the response ex vivo.

Source: CD8+ T cells from cultured PBMCs, taken from culture after CMV antigen stimulation. This TCR was recovered from a human donor in good health (CMV status not recorded). Some clones in this sample may be carry-over from other donors' samples.

The CDR3 sequence: CASSPRTGGHYEQYF. The DNA for the CDR3 is TGTGCCAGTAGTCCCCGGACAGGGGGCCACTACGAGCAGTACTTC. The chain is built from TRBV19 and TRBJ2-7, with 11 bases identical to TRBD1. Per germline, CDR1 LNHDA and CDR2 SQIVND (reference sequence). The junction had 6 bases not matched to a gene; V was cut back by 5 bases and J by 3 bases. The CDR3 totals 15 residues.